This T cell receptor beta chain was sequenced during a study of T-cell reconstitution after alpha-beta-depleted transplantation in children. As it was prepared, the TCRbeta library received unique molecular identifiers. TCRdb re-analysed the PCR reads in MiXCR, keeping a single row per CDR3 protein. The table lists a few hundred thousand distinct CDR3 sequences, over 40% of them singletons. Findings and limits, study-wide: From surviving recipient T cells and thymic progenitors came the high day-60 TCRbeta diversity observed in some patients. Most T-cell counts and diversity one year after the transplant came from T cells that were newly produced. Several hundred expanded graft clones reportedly gave rise to the alpha-beta T cells present about two months after transplant.

The sample holds a few counts of this clonotype. What it recognizes is unknown. Germline CDR1 is DFQATT and CDR2 is SNEGSKA (reference sequence). The CDR3 length is 16 residues. The V gene lost 0 bases and the J gene lost 1 base, with 15 bases spanning the gap. The material was PBMCs, obtained before TCRalphabeta/CD19-depleted stem cell transplant. The origin of this receptor is a girl aged 2-9 years with aplastic anemia, due to receive a stem cell transplant. The V gene is TRBV20-1, the J gene TRBJ1-2; D is possibly TRBD1 (5 bases). The CDR3 nucleotides are TGCAGTGCTAGAGACTCGACGGGACTGAATAACTATGGCTACACCTTC. Translating it yields CSARDSTGLNNYGYTF.